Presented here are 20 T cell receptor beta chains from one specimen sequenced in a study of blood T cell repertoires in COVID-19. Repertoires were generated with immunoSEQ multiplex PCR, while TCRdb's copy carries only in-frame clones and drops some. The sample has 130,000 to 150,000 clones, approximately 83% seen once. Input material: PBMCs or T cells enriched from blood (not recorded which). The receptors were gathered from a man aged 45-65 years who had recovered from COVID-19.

The CDR3 protein is CASSLEGGKEQYF. The CDR3 nucleotides are TGTGCCAGCAGCTTAGAGGGGGGGAAGGAGCAGTACTTC. The chain uses TRBV7-2 and TRBJ2-7; a possible D gene is TRBD2 (7 bases). V shed 1 base and J shed 7 bases, with 11 bases lying between them. The germline gives CDR1 SGHTA, CDR2 FQGNSA. This CDR3 region has 13 residues.

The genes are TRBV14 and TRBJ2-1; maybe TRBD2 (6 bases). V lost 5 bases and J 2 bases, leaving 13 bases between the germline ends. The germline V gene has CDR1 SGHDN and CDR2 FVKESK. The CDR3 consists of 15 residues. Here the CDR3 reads CASSGGDSPYNEQFF. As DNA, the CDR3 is TGTGCCAGCAGCGGCGGGGATTCTCCCTACAATGAGCAGTTCTTC. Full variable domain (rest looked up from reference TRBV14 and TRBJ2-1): EAGVTQFPSHSVIEKGQTVTLRCDPISGHDNLYWYRRVMGKEIKFLLHFVKESKQDESGMPNNRFLAERTGGTYSTLKVQPAELEDSGVYFCASSGGDSPYNEQFFGPGTRLTVL.

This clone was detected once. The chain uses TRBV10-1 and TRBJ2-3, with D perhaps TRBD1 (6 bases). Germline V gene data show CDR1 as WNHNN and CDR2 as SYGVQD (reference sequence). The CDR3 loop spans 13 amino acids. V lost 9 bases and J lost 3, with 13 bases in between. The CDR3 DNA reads TGCGCCAGAACAGGGAATGAAACAGATACGCAGTATTTT. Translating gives CARTGNETDTQYF.

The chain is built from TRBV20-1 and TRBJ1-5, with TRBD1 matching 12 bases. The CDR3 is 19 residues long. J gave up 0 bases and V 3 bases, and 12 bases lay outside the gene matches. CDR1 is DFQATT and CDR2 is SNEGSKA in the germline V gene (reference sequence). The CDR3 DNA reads TGCAGTGCTAGTCCCTCCCCGGGACAGGGGGCGGGTAGCAATCAGCCCCAGCATTTT. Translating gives CSASPSPGQGAGSNQPQHF.

The CDR3 DNA is TGTGCCAGCAGCTTAGTCCAGGGGGGCACCGGGGAGCTGTTTTTT. Its protein is CASSLVQGGTGELFF. V usage is TRBV7-2 and J usage is TRBJ2-2, with D possibly being TRBD1 (7 bases). Per germline, CDR1 SGHTA and CDR2 FQGNSA. The V end was cut by 1 base, the J end by 4 bases, with 10 bases between. There are 15 residues in the CDR3. Supplemented by reference TRBV7-2 and TRBJ2-2, the full variable domain reads GAGVSQSPSNKVTEKGKDVELRCDPISGHTALYWYRQSLGQGLEFLIYFQGNSAPDKSGLPSDRFSAERTGGSVSTLTIQRTQQEDSAVYLCASSLVQGGTGELFFGEGSRLTVL.

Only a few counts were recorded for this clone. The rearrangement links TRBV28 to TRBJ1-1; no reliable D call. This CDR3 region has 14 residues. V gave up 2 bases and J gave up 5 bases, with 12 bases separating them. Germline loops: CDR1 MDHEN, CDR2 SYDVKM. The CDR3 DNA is TGTGCCAGCAGTTTAGTGCCCCGGGGAACTGAAGCTTTCTTT. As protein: CASSLVPRGTEAFF.

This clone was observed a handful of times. The CDR3 bases are TGTGCCAGCAGCGGCCGGGACAGGGGGCACACCGGGGAGCTGTTTTTT. Protein product: CASSGRDRGHTGELFF. This chain joins TRBV3-1 (or the pseudogene TRBV3-2) and TRBJ2-2; 12 nucleotides align to TRBD1. The germline V gene has CDR1 LGHDT and CDR2 YNNKEL (reference sequence). The V segment lost 5 bases and the J segment 3 bases; nucleotides outside the gene matches: 4. This CDR3 comprises 16 residues.

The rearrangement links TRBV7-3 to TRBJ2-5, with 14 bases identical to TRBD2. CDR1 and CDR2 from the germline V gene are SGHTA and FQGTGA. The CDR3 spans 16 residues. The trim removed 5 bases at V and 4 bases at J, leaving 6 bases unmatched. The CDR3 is CASSLGLAGATETQYF. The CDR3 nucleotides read TGTGCCAGCAGCCTGGGACTAGCGGGGGCTACAGAGACCCAGTACTTC.

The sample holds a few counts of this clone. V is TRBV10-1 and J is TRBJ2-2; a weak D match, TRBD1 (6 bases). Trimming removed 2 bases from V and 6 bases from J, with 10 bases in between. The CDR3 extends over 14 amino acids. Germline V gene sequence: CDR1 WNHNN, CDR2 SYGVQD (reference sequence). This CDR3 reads CASSEGQRPGELFF. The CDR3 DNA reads TGCGCCAGCAGTGAGGGACAGCGGCCCGGGGAGCTGTTTTTT.

In DNA form, the CDR3 reads TGTGCCAGCAGCTTAGGGTTAGAGGTGACAGGGGAACGTGGCTACACCTTC. Translated: CASSLGLEVTGERGYTF. The chain employs TRBV11-2 and TRBJ1-2; 8 bases match TRBD1. The ends lost 1 base at V and 7 bases at J; junction bases unmatched: 14. Germline V gene sequence: CDR1 SGHAT, CDR2 FQNNGV. The CDR3 runs 17 residues. The entire variable domain, with the rest obtained from reference TRBV11-2 and TRBJ1-2, is as follows: EAGVAQSPRYKIIEKRQSVAFWCNPISGHATLYWYQQILGQGPKLLIQFQNNGVVDDSQLPKDRFSAERLKGVDSTLKIQPAKLEDSAVYLCASSLGLEVTGERGYTFGSGTRLTVV.

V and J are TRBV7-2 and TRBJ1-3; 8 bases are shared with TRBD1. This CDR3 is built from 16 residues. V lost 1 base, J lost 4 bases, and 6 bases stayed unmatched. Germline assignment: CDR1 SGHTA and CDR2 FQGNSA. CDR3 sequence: CASSLDRQGSGNTIYF. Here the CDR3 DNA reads TGTGCCAGCAGCTTAGACCGACAGGGGTCAGGAAACACCATATATTTT. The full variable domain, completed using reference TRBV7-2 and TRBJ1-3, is GAGVSQSPSNKVTEKGKDVELRCDPISGHTALYWYRQSLGQGLEFLIYFQGNSAPDKSGLPSDRFSAERTGGSVSTLTIQRTQQEDSAVYLCASSLDRQGSGNTIYFGEGSWLTVV.

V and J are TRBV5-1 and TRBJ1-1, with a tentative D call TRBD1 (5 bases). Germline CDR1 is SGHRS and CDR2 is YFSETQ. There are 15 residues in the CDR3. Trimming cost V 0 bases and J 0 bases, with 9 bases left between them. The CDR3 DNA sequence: TGCGCCAGCAGCTTGGCAGGGCACCTGAACACTGAAGCTTTCTTT. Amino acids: CASSLAGHLNTEAFF.

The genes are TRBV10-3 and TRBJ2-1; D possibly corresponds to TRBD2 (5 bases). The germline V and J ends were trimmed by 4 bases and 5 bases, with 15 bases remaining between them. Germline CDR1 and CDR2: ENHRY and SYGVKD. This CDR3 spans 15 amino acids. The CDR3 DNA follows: TGTGCCATCAGTGCGGGAAGTAGAAGGGACAATGAGCAGTTCTTC. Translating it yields CAISAGSRRDNEQFF.

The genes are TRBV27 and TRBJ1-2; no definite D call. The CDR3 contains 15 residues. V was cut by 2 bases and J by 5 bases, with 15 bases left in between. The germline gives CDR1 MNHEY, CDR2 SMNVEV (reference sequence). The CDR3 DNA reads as TGTGCCAGCAGTTTAGGTATACGGACTGAATATGGCTACACCTTC. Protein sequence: CASSLGIRTEYGYTF.

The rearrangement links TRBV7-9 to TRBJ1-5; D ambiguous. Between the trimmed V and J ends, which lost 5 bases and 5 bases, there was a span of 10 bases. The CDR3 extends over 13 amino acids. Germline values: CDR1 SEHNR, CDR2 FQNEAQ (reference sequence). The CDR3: CASSITADQPQHF. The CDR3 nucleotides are TGTGCCAGCAGCATAACAGCCGATCAGCCCCAGCATTTT.

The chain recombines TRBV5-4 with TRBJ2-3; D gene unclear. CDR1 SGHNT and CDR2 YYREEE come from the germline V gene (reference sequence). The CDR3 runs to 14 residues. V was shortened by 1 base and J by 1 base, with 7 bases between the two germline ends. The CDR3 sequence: CASSLTGRTDTQYF. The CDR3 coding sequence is TGTGCCAGCAGCTTGACTGGGCGCACAGATACGCAGTATTTT. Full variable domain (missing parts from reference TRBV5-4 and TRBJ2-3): ETGVTQSPTHLIKTRGQQVTLRCSSQSGHNTVSWYQQALGQGPQFIFQYYREEENGRGNFPPRFSGLQFPNYSSELNVNALELDDSALYLCASSLTGRTDTQYFGPGTRLTVL.

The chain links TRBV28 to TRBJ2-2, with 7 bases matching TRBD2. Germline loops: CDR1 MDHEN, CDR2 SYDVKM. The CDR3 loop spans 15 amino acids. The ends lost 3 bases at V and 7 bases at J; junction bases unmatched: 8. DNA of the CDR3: TGTGCCAGCAGTTTCATGGGGGGGGACGGCGGGGAGCTGTTTTTT. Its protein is CASSFMGGDGGELFF.

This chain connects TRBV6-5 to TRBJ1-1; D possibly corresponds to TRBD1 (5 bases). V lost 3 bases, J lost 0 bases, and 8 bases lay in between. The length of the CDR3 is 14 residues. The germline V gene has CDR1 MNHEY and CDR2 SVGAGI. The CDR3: CASSYQGLNTEAFF. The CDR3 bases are TGTGCCAGCAGTTATCAGGGCCTGAACACTGAAGCTTTCTTT.

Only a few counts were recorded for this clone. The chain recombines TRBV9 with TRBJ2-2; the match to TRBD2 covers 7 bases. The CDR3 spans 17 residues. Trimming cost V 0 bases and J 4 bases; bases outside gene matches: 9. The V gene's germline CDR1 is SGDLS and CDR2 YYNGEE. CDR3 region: CASSVASGSVRTGELFF. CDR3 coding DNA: TGTGCCAGCAGCGTAGCTAGCGGATCCGTTCGCACCGGGGAGCTGTTTTTT.

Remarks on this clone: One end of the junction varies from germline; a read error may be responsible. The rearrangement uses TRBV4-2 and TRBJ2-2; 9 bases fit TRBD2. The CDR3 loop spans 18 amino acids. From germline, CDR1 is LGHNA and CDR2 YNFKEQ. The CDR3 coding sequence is TGTGCCAGCAGCCAAGATCATGCGGGGGGGCCTAACACCGGGGAGCTGCTTTTT. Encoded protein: CASSQDHAGGPNTGELLF.